The 20 T cell receptor beta chains below all came from one sample that was sequenced in a study of blood T cell repertoires in COVID-19. TCRdb's table, derived via immunoSEQ multiplex PCR, lists solely in-frame clones and lacks some. Of around 56,000 clones listed, around 87% are singletons. What was sequenced was peripheral blood. These receptors were taken from a man aged 55 to 70 with active or convalescent COVID-19.

V gene TRBV2 combines with J gene TRBJ2-5, with D possibly matching TRBD2 (7 bases). Per the germline V gene, CDR1 is SNHLY and CDR2 is FYNNEI. The CDR3 runs 15 residues. The V and J ends lost 5 bases and 4 bases respectively, with 17 bases between them. The CDR3 protein is CASSPRGGVPETQYF. In DNA form, the CDR3 reads TGTGCCAGCAGTCCAAGAGGGGGGGTACCAGAGACCCAGTACTTC.

The chain uses TRBV6-5 and TRBJ2-5, with 8 bases matching TRBD1. The germline gives CDR1 MNHEY, CDR2 SVGAGI. V shed 6 bases, J shed 1 base, and the junction held 7 bases outside the gene matches. The CDR3 covers 15 residues. The CDR3 DNA follows: TGTGCCAGCAGCTTAGGACAGGGACCCCAAGAGACCCAGTACTTC. Amino acids: CASSLGQGPQETQYF.

This clone has more than one count but fewer than ten. V and J are TRBV7-9 and TRBJ1-5; 7 nucleotides match TRBD1. The germline CDR1 and CDR2 sequences are SEHNR and FQNEAQ (reference sequence). The CDR3 contains 17 residues. The trim removed 1 base at V and 5 bases at J, leaving 11 bases unmatched. The CDR3 here is CASSLGRGVVLDQPQHF. In DNA, the CDR3 is TGTGCCAGCAGCTTAGGCAGGGGGGTAGTCCTAGATCAGCCCCAGCATTTT.

J is TRBJ1-2 and V is TRBV6-5, with 8 bases identical to TRBD1. The V segment lost 3 bases and the J segment 4 bases; nucleotides outside the gene matches: 7. CDR1 and CDR2 from the germline V gene are MNHEY and SVGAGI. CDR3 size: 15 residues. As DNA, the CDR3 is TGTGCCAGCAGTTATGATCAGGGGGCTAGCTATGGCTACACCTTC. This sequence encodes CASSYDQGASYGYTF.

The gene calls are TRBV2 and TRBJ1-1; TRBD1 agrees at 8 bases. V shed 6 bases and J 1 base; nucleotides not matched to a gene: 7. CDR1 and CDR2 from the germline V gene are SNHLY and FYNNEI. The CDR3 sequence is 15 residues long. The CDR3, as DNA: TGTGCCAGCAGGCCGACAGGGGCTTCGAACACTGAAGCTTTCTTT. This gives the protein CASRPTGASNTEAFF.

About this clone: Germline is not matched at one junction end, which may reflect a read error. The chain links TRBV19 to TRBJ2-3; 8 bases map to TRBD2. The germline V gene has CDR1 LNHDA and CDR2 SQIVND (reference sequence). This CDR3 comprises 15 residues. The CDR3 region is CASRLTSVYTETQYF. The CDR3 nucleotides read TGTGCCAGTAGACTGACTAGCGTATACACAGAAACGCAGTATTTT.

The chain joins TRBV27 to TRBJ2-5; D may be TRBD2 (6 bases). The CDR3 is 14 amino acids. CDR1 and CDR2 (germline): MNHEY, SMNVEV (reference sequence). The V end lost 10 bases, the J end lost 4 bases, and 19 bases lay between the germline ends. CDR3 sequence: CATFKAGFSETQYF. The CDR3 DNA follows: TGTGCCACCTTTAAGGCGGGGTTTTCAGAGACCCAGTACTTC.

This clone turned up a few times. V is TRBV5-4 and J is TRBJ2-1, with 10 nucleotides matching TRBD2. V shed 2 bases, J shed 4 bases, and the junction held 3 bases outside the gene matches. CDR3 length: 15 amino acids. Per the germline V gene, CDR1 is SGHNT and CDR2 is YYREEE (reference sequence). The CDR3: CASSFGLAEYNEQFF. The CDR3 coding sequence is TGTGCCAGCAGCTTCGGACTAGCGGAGTACAATGAGCAGTTCTTC. Using reference TRBV5-4 and TRBJ2-1 for the parts outside the CDR3, the full variable domain is ETGVTQSPTHLIKTRGQQVTLRCSSQSGHNTVSWYQQALGQGPQFIFQYYREEENGRGNFPPRFSGLQFPNYSSELNVNALELDDSALYLCASSFGLAEYNEQFFGPGTRLTVL.

The chain joins TRBV2 to TRBJ2-7, with D possibly TRBD2 on 7 matching bases. Trimming stripped 6 bases from V and 5 bases from J, with 17 bases between. Germline loops: CDR1 SNHLY, CDR2 FYNNEI. The length of the CDR3 is 14 residues. This CDR3 is CASRKGGANNEQYF. The CDR3 coding sequence is TGTGCCAGCAGAAAGGGGGGGGCCAACAACGAGCAGTACTTC.

Only one count was recorded for this clone. This chain links TRBV6-5 with TRBJ2-5, with D perhaps TRBD1 (5 bases). The germline V gene has CDR1 MNHEY and CDR2 SVGAGI. Deletions cut 0 bases from V and 2 bases from J, with 7 bases between. This CDR3 is built from 14 residues. The CDR3 coding sequence is TGTGCCAGCAGTTACTCTAACAGGCAAGAGACCCAGTACTTC. This gives the protein CASSYSNRQETQYF.

V gene TRBV9 combines with J gene TRBJ2-1, with TRBD2 matching 9 bases. The germline CDR1 and CDR2 sequences are SGDLS and YYNGEE. The ends lost 0 bases at V and 8 bases at J; junction bases unmatched: 6. This CDR3 region has 15 residues. The CDR3: CASSVETSGFDEQFF. The CDR3 nucleotides are TGTGCCAGCAGCGTAGAGACTAGCGGCTTCGATGAGCAGTTCTTC.

V usage is TRBV19 and J usage is TRBJ2-1; 10 bases line up with TRBD2. The trim removed 2 bases at V and 7 bases at J, leaving 5 bases unmatched. This CDR3 has 15 residues. Germline CDR1 LNHDA, CDR2 SQIVND (reference sequence). Written as DNA, the CDR3 is TGTGCCAGTAGTATAACAGCGGGAGGGAGGAATGAGCAGTTCTTC. Amino acids: CASSITAGGRNEQFF.

The V call is TRBV3-1 (or the pseudogene TRBV3-2), the J call TRBJ2-7; D possibly corresponds to TRBD2 (5 bases). CDR1 is LGHDT and CDR2 is YNNKEL in the germline V gene (reference sequence). The CDR3 runs to 12 residues. The ends were cut back, 3 bases at V and 4 bases at J, with 7 bases in the middle. In DNA form, the CDR3 reads TGTGCCAGCAGCCAGCCGGGATACGAGCAGTACTTC. Its protein product is CASSQPGYEQYF.

The chain carries TRBV21-1 and TRBJ1-2. TRBV21-1 is a pseudogene locus. The CDR3 extends over 14 amino acids. CDR3 sequence: CASSMLRGGDGYTF. The CDR3 bases are TGTGCCAGCAGCATGTTACGGGGTGGGGATGGCTACACCTTC.

The chain recombines TRBV5-4 with TRBJ2-1; 9 bases fit TRBD1. The germline gives CDR1 SGHNT, CDR2 YYREEE (reference sequence). The CDR3 length is 13 residues. The V gene end was trimmed by 3 bases and the J gene end by 10 bases; junction bases not matched to a gene: 5. The CDR3 nucleotides read TGTGCCAGCAGCTGGGACAGGGACGGCGAGCAGTTCTTC. Its translation is CASSWDRDGEQFF. The entire variable domain, with the rest obtained from reference TRBV5-4 and TRBJ2-1, is as follows: ETGVTQSPTHLIKTRGQQVTLRCSSQSGHNTVSWYQQALGQGPQFIFQYYREEENGRGNFPPRFSGLQFPNYSSELNVNALELDDSALYLCASSWDRDGEQFFGPGTRLTVL.

CDR3 sequence (DNA): TGTGCCAGCAGTGAAACGGACAGTTGGGGCTACACCTTC. This codes for CASSETDSWGYTF. J is TRBJ1-2 and V is TRBV27, with TRBD1 as a possible D gene (6 bases). V lost 5 bases, J lost 8 bases, and 15 bases lay in between. CDR1 and CDR2 from the germline V gene are MNHEY and SMNVEV (reference sequence). This CDR3 spans 13 amino acids.

The V and J genes are TRBV9 and TRBJ2-7, with D possibly matching TRBD1 (6 bases). Germline-derived CDR1 and CDR2 are SGDLS and YYNGEE. This CDR3 has 16 residues. The V end lost 3 bases, the J end lost 5 bases, and 21 bases lay between the germline ends. The CDR3 loop is CASSAGGQRDLHEQYF. CDR3 bases: TGTGCCAGCAGCGCCGGTGGACAGAGGGATTTGCACGAGCAGTACTTC.

The V and J genes are TRBV7-3 and TRBJ1-5; TRBD1 aligns across 11 bases. V shed 6 bases, J shed 0 bases, and the junction held 10 bases outside the gene matches. In germline, CDR1 is SGHTA, CDR2 FQGTGA. CDR3 size: 18 residues. This chain's CDR3 is CASRLSGTGGDSNQPQHF. DNA of the CDR3: TGTGCCAGCAGACTCTCCGGGACAGGGGGTGATAGCAATCAGCCCCAGCATTTT. Full variable domain (remainder filled in from reference TRBV7-3 and TRBJ1-5): GAGVSQTPSNKVTEKGKYVELRCDPISGHTALYWYRQSLGQGPEFLIYFQGTGAADDSGLPNDRFFAVRPEGSVSTLKIQRTERGDSAVYLCASRLSGTGGDSNQPQHFGDGTRLSIL.

The count of this clone is one. This chain connects TRBV20-1 to TRBJ2-7; D uncertain. Trimming removed 3 bases from V and 6 bases from J, with 12 bases in between. Germline V gene lookup returns CDR1 DFQATT and CDR2 SNEGSKA (reference sequence). This CDR3 region has 12 residues. CDR3 sequence reads: CSASLVSGEQYF. Written as DNA, the CDR3 is TGCAGTGCTAGTCTCGTTTCGGGCGAGCAGTACTTC.

The chain combines TRBV3-1 (or the pseudogene TRBV3-2) with TRBJ2-5, with D hard to call. The CDR3 runs 11 residues. V was cut by 4 bases and J by 2 bases, with 2 bases left in between. Germline lookup yields CDR1 LGHDT and CDR2 YNNKEL (reference sequence). CDR3 region: CASSPQETQYF. The CDR3 DNA reads as TGTGCCAGCAGCCCGCAAGAGACCCAGTACTTC.